This TCR beta chain was obtained from a study of CXCR3-negative and CXCR3-positive naive CD8 T cells. Study outcomes and limitations: CXCR3-positive naive cells carried more hydrophobic TRB CDR3s than CXCR3-negative naive cells did. Naive cells, whether CXCR3-negative or CXCR3-positive, had similar TRBV-TRBJ usage, while memory cells differed.

Carrying UMI labels, the TRB cDNA libraries were prepared through 5' RACE. TCRdb reprocessed the 5' RACE reads and stores each CDR3 protein as one record, lacking DNA. The sample totals 55,000 to 65,000 distinct CDR3 sequences. Germline values: CDR1 SGHRS, CDR2 YFSETQ. CDR3 size: 16 residues. The naive CD8+ gate required CD45RO-CCR7+CD27+CD95- phenotype. Of note for this clonotype: Its antigen remains unidentified.

Material: naive CXCR3+ CD8+ T cells from blood. The subset denotes: CD45RO-CCR7+CD27+CD95- naive CD8+ T cells expressing CXCR3 (TNR3+). This TCR derives from a human donor in good health. Some clones in this sample may be carry-over from other donors' samples. The chain has TRBV5-1 and TRBJ1-1; TCRdb calls TRBD1, which cannot be checked without DNA. CDR3 protein: CASSRSRDRMNTEAFF.